What follows describes a single T cell receptor beta chain. What it binds is unknown. Sample time point: neoterminal ileum biopsy at postoperative endoscopy, about 6 months after surgery. Adults with ileal or ileocolonic Crohn's disease and an indication for resection were eligible. This record belongs to a study of T cell repertoires in ileal Crohn's disease. Study-level background: Biopsies of the neoterminal ileum at postoperative colonoscopy form M6 samples.

Study-wide points: All patients with clonality above 26.8% had endoscopic recurrence.

Repertoires were generated with immunoSEQ multiplex PCR, while TCRdb's copy carries only in-frame clones and drops some. The data show about 62,000 clones, around 90% seen once. The CDR3 runs 12 residues. Looked up from germline, CDR1 is SQVTM and CDR2 is ANQGSEA. Trimming pared 4 bases from V and 1 base from J, leaving 7 bases between. The material sequenced was ileal tissue. The V gene is TRBV29-1, the J gene TRBJ1-2; D unresolved. The origin of this receptor is an adult with Crohn's disease. This CDR3 reads CSVAEGNYGYTF. The CDR3 DNA follows: TGCAGCGTTGCGGAGGGTAACTATGGCTACACCTTC.